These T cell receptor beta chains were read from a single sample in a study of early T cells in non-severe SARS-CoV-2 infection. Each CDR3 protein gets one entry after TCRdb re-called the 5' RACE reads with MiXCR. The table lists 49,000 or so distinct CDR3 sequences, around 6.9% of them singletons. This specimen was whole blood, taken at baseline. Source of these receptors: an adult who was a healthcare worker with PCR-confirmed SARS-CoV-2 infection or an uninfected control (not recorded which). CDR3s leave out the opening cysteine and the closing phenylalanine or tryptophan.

CDR3: ASSFGQGGMNEQY
J: TRBJ2-7
V: TRBV7-9

CDR3: ASSPGDGGYNSPLH
J: TRBJ1-6
V: TRBV18

CDR3: ASSVDSYNSPLH
J: TRBJ1-6
V: TRBV9

CDR3: ASSRGRGHYEQY
J: TRBJ2-7
V: TRBV5-6

CDR3: ASSLLRGPVYGYT
J: TRBJ1-2
V: TRBV6-2/TRBV6-3

CDR3: ASSNGRVRGNQPQH
J: TRBJ1-5
V: TRBV18

CDR3: ASSSAGQETQY
J: TRBJ2-5
V: TRBV11-3

CDR3: ASSPRQGTDTQY
J: TRBJ2-3
V: TRBV18

CDR3: ASSQVIDTQY
J: TRBJ2-3
V: TRBV14

CDR3: ALGGANYGYT
J: TRBJ1-2
V: TRBV10-3

CDR3: ASSSPPETQY
J: TRBJ2-5
V: TRBV28

CDR3: SARDQSGGIYTQY
J: TRBJ2-3
V: TRBV20-1

CDR3: ASSQEGGGYT
J: TRBJ1-2
V: TRBV4-3

CDR3: ASSAGPPDTQY
J: TRBJ2-3
V: TRBV9

CDR3: ASSLRQGFSTGNEKLF
J: TRBJ1-4
V: TRBV7-2

CDR3: ASSTPGDYGYT
J: TRBJ1-2
V: TRBV6-1

CDR3: SARQTGKSQY
J: TRBJ2-5
V: TRBV20-1

CDR3: ASSLAQANYGYT
J: TRBJ1-2
V: TRBV5-1

CDR3: ASSPGGQPTYGYT
J: TRBJ1-2
V: TRBV5-1

CDR3: SARTSGIYEQY
J: TRBJ2-7
V: TRBV20-1

CDR3: ASSQDLGTSDEETQY
J: TRBJ2-5
V: TRBV3-2

CDR3: ASSLTRAGANVLT
J: TRBJ2-6
V: TRBV28

CDR3: ASRARQGLAARSNEKLF
J: TRBJ1-4
V: TRBV27

CDR3: SAGTSGVGTYNEQF
J: TRBJ2-1
V: TRBV20-1

CDR3: ASSSSGGFYNEQF
J: TRBJ2-1
V: TRBV7-2

CDR3: ASSQTDRVPSGELF
J: TRBJ2-2
V: TRBV4-3

CDR3: ATSRPGGNQPQH
J: TRBJ1-5
V: TRBV15

CDR3: SAKTSIDEQF
J: TRBJ2-1
V: TRBV20-1

CDR3: ASAGGPNIQY
J: TRBJ2-4
V: TRBV6-5

CDR3: ASSPSGRGRSTDTQY
J: TRBJ2-3
V: TRBV7-2

CDR3: ASSHPSGGVDTQY
J: TRBJ2-3
V: TRBV27

CDR3: SATLAGGQETQY
J: TRBJ2-5
V: TRBV20-1